A single sample gave rise to the 2 T cell receptor beta chains below, sequenced in a study of shared clonotypes between healthy human individuals. TCRdb keeps only in-frame clones here, not all; method: immunoSEQ multiplex PCR. The sample contains approximately 710,000 clones, about 90% of which appear only once. Input material: memory CD8+ T cells from PBMCs. Indicated subset: CD45RO+ cells pooled with CCR7-negative TemRA cells. All receptors derive from a man between 18 and 29 years old in good health. Some clones in this sample may be carry-over from other donors' samples.

Here the CDR3 reads CASSSLGGTNTGELFF. The CDR3 DNA reads TGTGCCAGCAGCTCCTTGGGGGGCACGAACACCGGGGAGCTGTTTTTT. The chain uses TRBV7-3 and TRBJ2-2; D might be TRBD1 or TRBD2, each matching 6 bases. Germline values: CDR1 SGHTA, CDR2 FQGTGA. The V gene lost 4 bases and the J gene lost 0 bases, with 12 bases spanning the gap. This CDR3 region has 16 residues. Complete variable domain (other parts from reference TRBV7-3 and TRBJ2-2): GAGVSQTPSNKVTEKGKYVELRCDPISGHTALYWYRQSLGQGPEFLIYFQGTGAADDSGLPNDRFFAVRPEGSVSTLKIQRTERGDSAVYLCASSSLGGTNTGELFFGEGSRLTVL.

As regards this clone: The same CDR3 can be traced to other DNA sequences in this sample. The chain carries TRBV7-9 and TRBJ2-1, with D maybe TRBD2 (6 bases). The germline V gene encodes CDR1 SEHNR and CDR2 FQNEAQ (reference sequence). Trimming took 5 bases from V and 9 from J, leaving 8 bases between them. This CDR3 region has 11 residues. CDR3 coding DNA: TGTGCCAGCAGCCTGGGGGGTGAGCAGTTCTTC. This encodes CASSLGGEQFF.